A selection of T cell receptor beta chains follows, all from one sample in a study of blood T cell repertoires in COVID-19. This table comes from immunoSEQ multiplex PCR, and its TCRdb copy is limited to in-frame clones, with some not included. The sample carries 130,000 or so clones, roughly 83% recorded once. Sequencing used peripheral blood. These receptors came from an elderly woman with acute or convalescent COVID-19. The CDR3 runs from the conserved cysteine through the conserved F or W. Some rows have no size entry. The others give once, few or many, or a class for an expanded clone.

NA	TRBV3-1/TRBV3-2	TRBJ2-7	CASSAGAGAYF
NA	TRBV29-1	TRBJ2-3	CSAYSTDTQYF
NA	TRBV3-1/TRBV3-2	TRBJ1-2	CASSQITGGPPGYGYTF
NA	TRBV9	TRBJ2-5	CASSLATRETQYF
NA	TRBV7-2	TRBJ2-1	CASSFHNREIYNEQFF
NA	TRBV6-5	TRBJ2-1	CASSSEGETFF
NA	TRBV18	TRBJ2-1	CASSPSGGGYNEQFF
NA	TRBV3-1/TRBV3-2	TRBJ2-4	CASSQIRGGLAKNIQYF
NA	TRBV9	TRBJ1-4	CASSSRTEVDEKLFF
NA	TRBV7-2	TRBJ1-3	CASSSQGGQRGNTIYF
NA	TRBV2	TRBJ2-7	CASFGSSLSYEQYF
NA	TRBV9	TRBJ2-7	CASSVDPAGNEQYF
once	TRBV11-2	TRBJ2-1	CASSLGGQGVDEQFF
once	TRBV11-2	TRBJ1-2	CASSPPGYGYTF
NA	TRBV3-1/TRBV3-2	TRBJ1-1	CASSQDRGRMVTEAFF
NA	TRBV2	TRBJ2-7	CASRRTGSSYEQYF
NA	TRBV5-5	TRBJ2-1	CASSAGLAGENEQFF
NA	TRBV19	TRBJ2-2	CASSSQGGELFF
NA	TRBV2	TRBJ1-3	CASSRGDTIYF
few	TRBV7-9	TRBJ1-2	CASSPRDSYGYTF
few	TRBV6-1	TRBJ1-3	CASSEEGLVGTLRF
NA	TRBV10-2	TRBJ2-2	CASSERDTGELFF
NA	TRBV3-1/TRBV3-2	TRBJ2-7	CASSHRDRAYEQYF
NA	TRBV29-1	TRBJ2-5	CSVERGQGQETQYF
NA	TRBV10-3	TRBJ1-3	CAIRGQLESGNTIYF
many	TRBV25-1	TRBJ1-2	CASSESLATYGYTF
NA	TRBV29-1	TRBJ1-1	CSVAPLQGAEAFF
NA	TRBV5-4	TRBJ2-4	CASSPDRGDIQYF
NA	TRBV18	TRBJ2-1	CASSPEGNRARYNEQFF
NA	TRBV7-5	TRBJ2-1	CVRSLAPSSGSHNEQFF
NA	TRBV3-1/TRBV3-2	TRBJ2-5	CASSQETGTGAETQYF
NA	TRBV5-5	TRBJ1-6	CASSLDRFNSPLHF
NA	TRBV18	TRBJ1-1	CASSPRQGTEAFF
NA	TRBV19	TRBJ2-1	CASSPETGFYNEQFF
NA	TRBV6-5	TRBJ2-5	CASTLAGRLETQYF